This entry concerns a single T cell receptor (beta chain). In its sample, this clonotype was seen a few times. The antigen it binds to is not known. No much larger clone exists at a distance of one base, and base qualities are not known. This record belongs to a study of T cells in Graves' hyperthyroidism and ophthalmopathy (dated by TCRdb to the late 2010s). For context, the study as a whole: Peripheral blood samples were taken at the time of initial diagnosis, prior to any treatment. To identify distinguishing TCR V-J signatures, a discovery cohort of about a hundred patients was used, comprising 43 with Graves' ophthalmopathy and roughly 60 with stable Graves' hyperthyroidism. Prospective prediction of ophthalmopathy was tested in an independent validation cohort consisting of 18 hyperthyroidism patients and 15 or so patients who later progressed to ophthalmopathy. The roughly 90 discovery patients were divided at random into training and test sets in a 7:3 ratio. The study also compared thyroid tissue and blood T-cell repertoires from several Graves' hyperthyroidism patients. Once sampling was done, hyperthyroidism patients were given methimazole at a starting dose of 30 mg daily, whereas ophthalmopathy patients were given high-dose intravenous methylprednisolone. The paper describes TCR Vbeta CDR3 sequencing of 135 peripheral blood samples, made up of 43 ophthalmopathy patients, over 70 hyperthyroidism patients and about 17 progressor patients. Points the paper makes about the study in general: In validation, the model predicted progression to ophthalmopathy with approximately 69% sensitivity and 72% to 85% specificity, a median of 6.5 months before onset. In cross-validation, a model built on a 13 V-J signature told ophthalmopathy apart from stable hyperthyroidism with approximately 90% sensitivity and around 83% specificity, and in testing the same model reached 80%/75%. Sample size was not statistically predetermined, and blinding of investigators to group allocation was not performed. Most expanded thyroid clonotypes (frequency above 0.001) were also detected in blood, a finding suggesting that blood repertoires may reflect thyroid immune responses.

A patient counted as having stable Graves' hyperthyroidism if no progression to ophthalmopathy occurred over 18 months of follow-up. Hyperthyroidism patients were newly diagnosed, with disease duration under 2 months, and aged 18 to 65 years. The study excluded patients with uncontrolled infections, other autoimmune diseases, pregnancy or lactation. Diagnoses relied on clinical symptoms, serum thyroxine and TRAb, thyroid ultrasound and orbital computed tomography. PBMCs were isolated from more than 8 ml of fresh peripheral blood by Ficoll-Paque density gradient centrifugation. Total RNA was extracted with Trizol reagent, and quality was checked on an Agilent 2100 Bioanalyzer. The TCR beta CDR3 regions were amplified from RNA transcripts. The TCR CDR3 was subjected to a first round of RT-PCR using the HTBI primer set and the Qiagen OneStep RT-PCR kit. The libraries were constructed in a second round of multiplex PCR and then size-selected and purified. Sequencing of the libraries was done on an Illumina HiSeq2000 using paired-end 100 bp reads. The paper's processing steps were these. SOAPnuke was used to process the raw data, throwing out any read that contained adapters or uncalled bases, had a mean Phred below 15, or lacked an exact constant-primer or identifier match. High-quality paired reads were merged with COPE v1.2.5, and unique nucleotide sequences were defined as clonotypes. MiTCR v1.1 was used to align clonotypes to the IMGT TRBV, TRBD and TRBJ reference segments. The analysis included only V-J combinations with a frequency above 0.0001, which together covered around 99% of the repertoires. A TCS score was defined as the ratio of F50 (clonal expansion) to E x V (chaos), with BLOSUM62-based TCRdist applied between CDR3 peptides within each V-J. Welch's t-statistics and random forest reduced fewer than 600 V-J features to roughly 13, which were used in a naive Bayes classifier (R e1071). Through fastp at Q25 and MiXCR, TCRdb rebuilt clones from the public reads, retaining in-frame beta chains. Under each unique CDR3 protein, matching rows form one entry showing the most common genes and DNA. These V and J calls are TCRdb output, not the study's own analysis. In all, the sample holds about 300,000 distinct CDR3 sequences, and roughly 13% of those were seen once. The ten top clones hold 7% to 9% of the sample.

The germline V gene encodes CDR1 SGHTS and CDR2 YDEGEE. The CDR3, from cysteine to phenylalanine, totals 13 residues. Solely the CDR3 DNA is kept, with 39 bases framed from the first base. From V the trimming removes 4 bases and from J it removes 7 bases, while the gene matches leave 7 bases of the junction unaccounted for. Recombination connected TRBV5-8 to TRBJ2-7; TRBD2 agrees with 8 junctional bases. This clonotype was sampled from a woman in her thirties or forties with Graves' hyperthyroidism. The specimen was blood. The DNA reads as follows: TGTGCCAGCAGCATTAGCGGGATCGGAGAGCAGTACTTC. This codes for CASSISGIGEQYF.